This T cell receptor (beta chain) was obtained from a study of control samples from healthy donors and cancer patients. Trimming took 0 bases from V and 2 from J, leaving 12 bases between them. In germline, CDR1 is SGHKS, CDR2 YYEKEE (reference sequence). This CDR3 comprises 16 residues. Here immunoSEQ multiplex PCR was the method, and the copy in TCRdb shows in-frame clones only, minus some. In the table there are 78,000 or so clones, about 90% of which are singletons. The source material was blood. The clonotype was recovered from a woman between 45 and 60 years old in good health. This chain connects TRBV5-5 to TRBJ1-5; D is possibly TRBD1 (5 bases). In nucleotides, the CDR3 is TGTGCCAGCAGCTTGGAGGGGAGTACGGGCAATCAGCCCCAGCATTTT. Residues: CASSLEGSTGNQPQHF.